This T cell receptor beta chain originates from a study of T cell repertoires in cytomegalovirus infection. Study at large: Used in the study were CMV epitopes, some recently identified and HLA-C-restricted, others well-studied and HLA-B-restricted. Indicated by public TCR beta signatures were CMV infection and matching HLA type.

Study results and caveats: What dominated the ex vivo response were HLA-C-restricted CMV-specific TCR beta clonotypes. Cumulative frequency (of public TCR beta family members) identified carriers of CMV plus the relevant HLA.

In regard to this clonotype: The antigen remains unidentified.

This CDR3 is 13 amino acids long. Trimming took off 2 bases at V and 2 bases at J, with 5 bases between the two ends. TCRdb re-analysed the reads in MiXCR, keeping a single row per CDR3 protein. The repertoire includes about 24,000 distinct CDR3 sequences, 20% to 25% of them detected once, and approximately 91% sits in the top ten. The source material was CD8+ T cells from cultured PBMCs, sampled from culture after CMV antigen stimulation. The clonotype was recovered from a human donor in good health (CMV status not recorded). Some clones in this sample may be carry-over from other donors' samples. The chain has TRBV12-3 or TRBV12-4 and TRBJ2-3; D uncertain. CDR3 sequence (DNA): TGTGCCAGCAGTTTATCCCCCACAGATACGCAGTATTTT. This translates into CASSLSPTDTQYF.